These 5 T cell receptor beta chains were sequenced from one sample in a study of T cells after somatic rescue of genetic block. Method: immunoSEQ multiplex PCR; TCRdb's copy keeps in-frame clones and lacks some. Altogether about 15,000 clones are present, 72% being singletons, with the ten largest covering approximately 15%. The sample was peripheral blood mononuclear cells (PBMCs). All receptors come from a boy aged 10-17 years.

The table lists this clone with a count of one. The rearrangement links TRBV5-6 to TRBJ2-1; the D gene is possibly TRBD2 (5 bases). V was trimmed by 0 bases and J by 4 bases, leaving 11 bases between them. Per the germline V gene, CDR1 is SGHDT and CDR2 is YYEEEE. CDR3 length equals 15 residues. DNA of the CDR3: TGTGCCAGCAGCTTGGTGGTTGGGGAGTACAATGAGCAGTTCTTC. Translation gives CASSLVVGEYNEQFF.

The J gene is TRBJ2-7, the V gene TRBV28; weak D call: TRBD2 (6 bases). Germline loops: CDR1 MDHEN, CDR2 SYDVKM. The germline V and J ends were trimmed by 5 bases and 2 bases, with 22 bases remaining between them. The CDR3 is made up of 17 amino acids. The CDR3 DNA is TGTGCCAGCAGTCTCCCCCTCGGGACTCAACTCCCCTACGAGCAGTACTTC. Its protein product is CASSLPLGTQLPYEQYF.

The chain links TRBV28 to TRBJ1-6; 9 bases match TRBD1. Germline CDR1 MDHEN, CDR2 SYDVKM. The CDR3 length is 18 residues. With 8 bases clipped from V and 3 bases from J, the junction kept 14 bases outside the gene matches. The DNA for the CDR3 is TGTGCCAGCCTGCCGGGACAGGGCCTATCCGGCTATAATTCACCCCTCCACTTT. Translated, it gives CASLPGQGLSGYNSPLHF.

The V gene is TRBV10-3, the J gene TRBJ1-1; TRBD1 might be the D (5 bases). The germline V and J ends were trimmed by 6 bases and 8 bases, with 16 bases remaining between them. This CDR3 is built from 13 residues. Germline V CDR1 and CDR2: ENHRY, SYGVKD. DNA for the CDR3: TGTGCCATCAGGGGGGGTCGTGGGACCGAAGCTTTCTTT. This codes for CAIRGGRGTEAFF.

The chain recombines TRBV5-4 with TRBJ2-1, with 14 bases aligning to TRBD2. Germline trimming cut 4 bases from V and 10 bases from J; bases unmatched to any gene: 10. Germline V CDR1 and CDR2: SGHNT, YYREEE (reference sequence). This CDR3 has 16 residues. CDR3 sequence: CASSAFGTSGRGEQFF. In nucleotides, the CDR3 is TGTGCCAGCAGCGCCTTCGGGACTAGCGGGAGAGGGGAGCAGTTCTTC.